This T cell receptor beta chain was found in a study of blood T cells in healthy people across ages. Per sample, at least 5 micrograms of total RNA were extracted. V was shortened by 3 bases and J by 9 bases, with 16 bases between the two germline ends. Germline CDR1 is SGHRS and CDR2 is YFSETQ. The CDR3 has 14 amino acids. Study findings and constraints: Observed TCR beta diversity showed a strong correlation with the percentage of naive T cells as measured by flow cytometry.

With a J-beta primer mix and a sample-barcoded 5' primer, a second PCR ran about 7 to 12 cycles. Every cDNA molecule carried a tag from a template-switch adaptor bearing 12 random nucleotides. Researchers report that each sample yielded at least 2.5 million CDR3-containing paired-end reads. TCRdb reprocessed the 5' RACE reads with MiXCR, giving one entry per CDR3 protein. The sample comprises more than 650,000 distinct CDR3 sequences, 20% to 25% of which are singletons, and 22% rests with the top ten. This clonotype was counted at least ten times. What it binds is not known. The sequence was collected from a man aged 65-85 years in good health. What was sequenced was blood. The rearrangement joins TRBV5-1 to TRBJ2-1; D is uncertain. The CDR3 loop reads CASSSHQEVGEQFF. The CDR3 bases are TGCGCCAGCAGCTCTCACCAGGAAGTCGGTGAGCAGTTCTTC.